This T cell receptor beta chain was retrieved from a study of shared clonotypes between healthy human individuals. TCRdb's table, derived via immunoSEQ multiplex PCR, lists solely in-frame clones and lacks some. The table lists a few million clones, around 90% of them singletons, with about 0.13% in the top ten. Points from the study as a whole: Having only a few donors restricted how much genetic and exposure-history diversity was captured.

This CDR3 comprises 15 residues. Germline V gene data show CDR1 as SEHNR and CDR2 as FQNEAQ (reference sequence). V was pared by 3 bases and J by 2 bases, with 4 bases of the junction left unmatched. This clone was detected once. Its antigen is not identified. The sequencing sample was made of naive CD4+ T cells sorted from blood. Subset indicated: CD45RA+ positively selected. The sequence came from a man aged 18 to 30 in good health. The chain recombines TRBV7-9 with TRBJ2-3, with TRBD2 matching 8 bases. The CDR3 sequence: CASSFSGGATDTQYF. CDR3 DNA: TGTGCCAGCAGCTTTTCCGGGGGGGCCACAGATACGCAGTATTTT.